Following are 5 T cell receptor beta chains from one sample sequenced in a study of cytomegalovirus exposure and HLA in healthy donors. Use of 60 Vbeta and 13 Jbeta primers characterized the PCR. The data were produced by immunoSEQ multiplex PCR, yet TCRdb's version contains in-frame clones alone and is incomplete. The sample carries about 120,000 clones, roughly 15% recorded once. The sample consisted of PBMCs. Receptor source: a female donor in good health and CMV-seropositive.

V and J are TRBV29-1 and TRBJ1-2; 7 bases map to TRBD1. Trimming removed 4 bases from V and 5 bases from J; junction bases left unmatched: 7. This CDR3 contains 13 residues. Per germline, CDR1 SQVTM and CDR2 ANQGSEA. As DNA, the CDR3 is TGCAGCGTTGTCTGGACAGGCTTATATGGCTACACCTTC. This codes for CSVVWTGLYGYTF.

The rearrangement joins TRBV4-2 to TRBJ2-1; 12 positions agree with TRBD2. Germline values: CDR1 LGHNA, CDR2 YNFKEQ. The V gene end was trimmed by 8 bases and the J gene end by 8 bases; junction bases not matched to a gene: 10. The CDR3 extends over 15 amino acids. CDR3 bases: TGTGCCAGCGGAATCCTAGCGGGAGGGTCGGATGAGCAGTTCTTC. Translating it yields CASGILAGGSDEQFF.

CDR3 sequence reads: CASSKRQGRGEKLFF. In DNA form, the CDR3 reads TGTGCCAGTAGTAAACGACAGGGTCGAGGGGAAAAACTGTTTTTT. This sequence joins TRBV19 and TRBJ1-4; TRBD1 aligns across 7 bases. The CDR3 runs 15 residues. The J segment lost 8 bases and the V segment lost 4 bases, leaving 10 bases of the junction unmatched. Germline V gives CDR1 LNHDA, CDR2 SQIVND (reference sequence).

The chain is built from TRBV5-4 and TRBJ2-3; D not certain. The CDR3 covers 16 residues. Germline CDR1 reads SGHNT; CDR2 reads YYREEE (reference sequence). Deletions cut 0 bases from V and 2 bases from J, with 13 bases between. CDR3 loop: CASSLVHQDHTDTQYF. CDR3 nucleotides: TGTGCCAGCAGCTTGGTGCACCAGGATCACACAGATACGCAGTATTTT.

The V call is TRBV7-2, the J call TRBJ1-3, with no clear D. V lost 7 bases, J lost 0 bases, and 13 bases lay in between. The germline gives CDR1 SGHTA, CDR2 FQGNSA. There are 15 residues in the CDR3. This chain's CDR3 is CASTRSPSSGNTIYF. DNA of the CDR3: TGTGCCAGCACCCGGAGTCCCAGCTCTGGAAACACCATATATTTT.